The 8 T cell receptor beta chains below were found in one sample sequenced in a study of T-cell memory formation after mild COVID-19. A single record per CDR3 protein comes from TCRdb applying MiXCR to the 5' RACE reads. This table holds over 500,000 distinct CDR3 sequences, roughly a sixth found once. Sequencing input: PBMCs or a T cell subset sorted from them (not recorded which). The receptor set was obtained from an adult woman who had mild COVID-19 (a few samples of this study predate the infection). Cell type and time point are not known.

CDR3 in DNA: TGCAGTGCTAGGCCTAGCGGCACCTACGAGCAGTACTTC. Protein: CSARPSGTYEQYF. The V gene is TRBV20-1, the J gene TRBJ2-7, with 7 bases that match TRBD2. Germline CDR1 DFQATT, CDR2 SNEGSKA (reference sequence). This CDR3 spans 13 amino acids. V shed 3 bases, J shed 2 bases, and the junction held 4 bases outside the gene matches.

This clonotype occurred a few times. The genes are TRBV6-6 and TRBJ2-7, with D possibly matching TRBD1 (6 bases). Germline CDR1 reads MNHNY; CDR2 reads SVGAGI (reference sequence). The CDR3 extends over 15 amino acids. Trimming stripped 5 bases from V and 0 bases from J, with 14 bases between. The CDR3 DNA reads as TGTGCCAGCAGTGAGGTAGGACAGTTCTCCTACGAGCAGTACTTC. Protein sequence: CASSEVGQFSYEQYF.

CDR3 sequence (DNA): TGTGCCAGCAGTGAACCGACAGGGTTCGCCAAAAACATTCAGTACTTC. It specifies CASSEPTGFAKNIQYF. V usage is TRBV2 and J usage is TRBJ2-4, with TRBD1 matching 7 bases. Germline V gene sequence: CDR1 SNHLY, CDR2 FYNNEI. This CDR3 has 16 residues. The V gene end was trimmed by 2 bases and the J gene end by 1 base; junction bases not matched to a gene: 5.

The chain recombines TRBV20-1 with TRBJ1-1, with TRBD1 as a possible D gene (5 bases). CDR3 length: 12 amino acids. Trimming pared 6 bases from V and 5 bases from J, leaving 13 bases between. Germline V gene lookup returns CDR1 DFQATT and CDR2 SNEGSKA (reference sequence). The CDR3 DNA reads TGCAGTGCACCAGACAGTGGGACTGAAGCTTTCTTT. Translation: CSAPDSGTEAFF.

In this sample, this clonotype turned up a few times. The chain joins TRBV5-1 to TRBJ1-2; tentatively, D is TRBD1 (6 bases). V lost 5 bases to trimming and J lost 0 bases, with 8 bases between them. The CDR3 loop spans 13 amino acids. CDR1 and CDR2 (germline): SGHRS, YFSETQ. The CDR3 protein is CASRPGANYGYTF. In DNA, the CDR3 is TGCGCCAGCAGGCCAGGGGCTAACTATGGCTACACCTTC.

This clonotype has only a few counts. The rearrangement uses TRBV5-1 and TRBJ1-1; possible D gene TRBD1, 5 bases. The CDR3 totals 15 residues. The germline gives CDR1 SGHRS, CDR2 YFSETQ. Trimming shortened V by 4 bases and J by 6 bases, and 19 bases separated the two germline ends. CDR3 sequence reads: CASSRARGPTSEAFF. The CDR3 DNA reads as TGCGCCAGCAGCAGAGCCCGGGGACCCACTTCTGAAGCTTTCTTT.

Worth noting for this clonotype: Possible read error: a much larger clone is one base away. The chain employs TRBV12-3 or TRBV12-4 and TRBJ1-5; D might be TRBD1 (6 bases). Trimming shortened V by 0 bases and J by 5 bases, and 8 bases separated the two germline ends. The CDR3 runs to 14 residues. The CDR3 coding sequence is TGTGCCAGCAGTTTAGCGGGGGGCTATCAGCCCCAGCATTTT. Its protein is CASSLAGGYQPQHF.

This clonotype was picked up a small number of times. The V gene is TRBV7-3, the J gene TRBJ1-1, with D unresolved. The germline V and J ends were trimmed by 0 bases and 2 bases, with 7 bases remaining between them. The CDR3 is made up of 14 amino acids. The germline V gene has CDR1 SGHTA and CDR2 FQGTGA. Here the CDR3 DNA reads TGTGCCAGCAGCTTAACGGGGATTAACACTGAAGCTTTCTTT. Protein product: CASSLTGINTEAFF.